The 20 T cell receptor beta chains in this list originate from one sample, sequenced in a study of post-analysis software for immune sequencing data. Overall study findings and caveats: In patients, TRBV5-6, TRBV5-1 and TRBV20-1 belonged to roughly 5 TRBV segments found more frequently than in controls.

Included in the TCR beta cDNA libraries were unique molecular identifiers. MiXCR was run by TCRdb on the PCR reads, yielding one entry per CDR3 protein. The sample contains around 710,000 distinct CDR3 sequences, around 42% of which appear only once. What these receptors recognize is not known. The sample taken for sequencing was blood. The receptors originated from a girl between 5 and 17 years old with multiple sclerosis.

This clonotype showed up just a few times. The V call is TRBV7-3, the J call TRBJ2-1; 10 bases line up with TRBD2. V gave up 7 bases and J gave up 8 bases; unmatched junction bases: 2. CDR3 size: 12 residues. Germline assignment: CDR1 SGHTA and CDR2 FQGTGA. CDR3 loop: CASTAGGDEQFF. CDR3 nucleotides: TGTGCCAGCACAGCGGGAGGGGATGAGCAGTTCTTC.

The V and J genes are TRBV5-1 and TRBJ2-5, with D perhaps TRBD2 (6 bases). V lost 6 bases to trimming and J lost 5 bases, with 11 bases between them. This CDR3 spans 12 amino acids. Germline V lookup: CDR1 SGHRS, CDR2 YFSETQ. CDR3 nucleotides: TGCGCCAGCAATCGTGGGGGGGAGACCCAGTACTTC. This encodes CASNRGGETQYF.

V gene TRBV19 combines with J gene TRBJ2-3; the match to TRBD2 covers 7 bases. Trimming removed 10 bases from V and 0 bases from J; junction bases left unmatched: 10. Germline loops: CDR1 LNHDA, CDR2 SQIVND (reference sequence). The CDR3 spans 15 residues. In DNA, the CDR3 is TGTGCCACTGGAAGAGAGCGGGGAAGCACAGATACGCAGTATTTT. Translating it yields CATGRERGSTDTQYF.

The CDR3 here is CSVARADQPQHF. The DNA for the CDR3 is TGCAGTGTCGCCAGGGCGGATCAGCCCCAGCATTTT. V gene TRBV20-1 combines with J gene TRBJ1-5; D perhaps matches TRBD1 (5 bases). The CDR3 spans 12 residues. Germline lookup yields CDR1 DFQATT and CDR2 SNEGSKA (reference sequence). Trimming cost V 7 bases and J 5 bases, with 12 bases left between them.

The chain couples TRBV10-3 to TRBJ2-5; 10 positions match TRBD2. The tail of the sequence fits TRBJ2-7 better, so the J call may be wrong. The CDR3 runs to 13 residues. Germline assignment: CDR1 ENHRY and CDR2 SYGVKD. The CDR3 loop is CATRAGGTYEQYF. The CDR3 DNA reads TGTGCCACACGAGCGGGAGGGACCTACGAGCAGTACTTC.

The count of this clonotype is one. The V gene is TRBV30, the J gene TRBJ2-1; tentatively, D is TRBD1 or TRBD2 (5 bases each). This CDR3 spans 15 amino acids. CDR1 and CDR2 from the germline V gene are GTSNPN and SVGIG (reference sequence). V was cut by 1 base and J by 0 bases, with 10 bases left in between. CDR3 protein: CAWSGDLSSYNEQFF. In nucleotides, the CDR3 is TGTGCCTGGAGTGGGGACCTGAGCTCCTACAATGAGCAGTTCTTC.

As regards this clonotype: A junction boundary mismatches the germline segment, possibly from a read error. The J gene is TRBJ1-4, the V gene TRBV27, with D possibly TRBD1 on 6 matching bases. The CDR3 is 14 residues long. Germline values: CDR1 MNHEY, CDR2 SMNVEV (reference sequence). CDR3 sequence reads: CAGSSITQGEKLFF. For the CDR3, the DNA is TGTGCCGGCAGTTCCATCACGCAGGGGGAAAAACTGTTTTTT.

The chain combines TRBV20-1 with TRBJ1-2; D unclear. V lost 3 bases and J 7 bases, leaving 12 bases between the germline ends. Germline V gene lookup returns CDR1 DFQATT and CDR2 SNEGSKA (reference sequence). This CDR3 comprises 12 residues. The CDR3 DNA follows: TGCAGTGCTAGTCCCCCGGGGTGTGGCTACACCTTC. This gives the protein CSASPPGCGYTF.

This clonotype was observed a handful of times. This chain uses TRBV5-1 with TRBJ2-4, with 7 bases that match TRBD2. TRBJ2-7 explains the end of the DNA better; the J call may be wrong. Germline CDR1 and CDR2: SGHRS and YFSETQ. This CDR3 is 15 amino acids long. The CDR3 region is CASSLPVGDYDEQYF. In DNA form, the CDR3 reads TGCGCCAGCAGCTTACCGGTCGGGGACTACGACGAGCAGTACTTC.

This clonotype was observed a few times. The rearrangement links TRBV28 to TRBJ2-7; no reliable D call. Germline V gives CDR1 MDHEN, CDR2 SYDVKM. With 7 bases removed from V and 0 bases from J, the gap between germline ends came to 13 bases. The CDR3 is made up of 14 amino acids. As DNA, the CDR3 is TGTGCCAGCATTACGGCCGTTGACTCCTACGAGCAGTACTTC. It specifies CASITAVDSYEQYF.

This clonotype appeared once. Relative to the germline gene, one junction end is altered; a read error may explain this. The chain couples TRBV15 to TRBJ2-3, with D unresolved. The V gene's germline CDR1 is LNHNV and CDR2 YYDKDF (reference sequence). The CDR3 spans 15 residues. The CDR3 DNA sequence: TGTGCCGCCAGCAGAGATTGGGGAATCACAGATGCGCAGTATTTT. This translates into CAASRDWGITDAQYF. Full variable domain (missing parts from reference TRBV15 and TRBJ2-3): DAMVIQNPRYQVTQFGKPVTLSCSQTLNHNVMYWYQQKSSQAPKLLFHYYDKDFNNEADTPDNFQSRRPNTSFCFLDIRSPGLGDTAMYLCAASRDWGITDAQYFGPGTRLTVL.

This rearrangement joins TRBV12-3 or TRBV12-4 to TRBJ1-5; D is ambiguous. The CDR3 has 13 amino acids. V lost 2 bases to trimming and J lost 8 bases, with 10 bases between them. The CDR3 DNA is TGTGCCAGCAGTTTACGCCCCTTGGAGCCCCAGCATTTT. As protein: CASSLRPLEPQHF.

This clonotype was counted between two and nine times. This chain joins TRBV15 and TRBJ2-1, with 8 positions matching TRBD1. This CDR3 has 17 amino acids. In germline, CDR1 is LNHNV, CDR2 YYDKDF (reference sequence). The V segment lost 3 bases and the J segment 4 bases; nucleotides outside the gene matches: 11. This CDR3 reads CATSSDRGTGQYNEQFF. For the CDR3, the DNA is TGTGCCACCAGCAGTGACAGGGGAACAGGGCAATACAATGAGCAGTTCTTC.

The chain recombines TRBV24-1 with TRBJ1-4; D is unclear. CDR1 is KGHDR, CDR2 SFDVKD, per germline. This CDR3 has 15 amino acids. Trimming cost V 9 bases and J 0 bases, with 13 bases left between them. CDR3 protein: CATHTPGPTNEKLFF. CDR3 DNA: TGTGCCACCCACACGCCCGGCCCAACTAATGAAAAACTGTTTTTT.

In DNA, the CDR3 is TGTGCCACCAGTGATCCCGGGACTAGCCCCTACAATGAGCAGTTCTTC. Translating it yields CATSDPGTSPYNEQFF. The chain joins TRBV24-1 to TRBJ2-1; 9 nucleotides match TRBD2. V was pared by 3 bases and J by 2 bases, with 4 bases of the junction left unmatched. The CDR3 sequence is 16 residues long. The germline V gene encodes CDR1 KGHDR and CDR2 SFDVKD.

The rearrangement links TRBV10-1 to TRBJ2-3, with D tentatively TRBD2 (5 bases). Germline assignment: CDR1 WNHNN and CDR2 SYGVQD (reference sequence). Deletions cut 0 bases from V and 3 bases from J, with 13 bases between. CDR3 length: 16 amino acids. The CDR3 is CASSESRTGITDTQYF. Written as DNA, the CDR3 is TGCGCCAGCAGTGAGTCCCGGACGGGGATTACAGATACGCAGTATTTT.

The chain couples TRBV20-1 to TRBJ2-5; the match to TRBD2 covers 12 bases. The J call may be incorrect, as the DNA end agrees better with TRBJ2-7. This CDR3 region has 15 residues. Per the germline V gene, CDR1 is DFQATT and CDR2 is SNEGSKA (reference sequence). The CDR3 nucleotides are TGCAGTGCTAGGTCTGGACTAGCGGGATACTCCGAGCAGTACTTC. Translated, it gives CSARSGLAGYSEQYF.

This clonotype was seen more than once but under ten times. The chain employs TRBV2 and TRBJ2-7; D may match TRBD1 or TRBD2 (6 bases each). V dropped 3 bases and J dropped 4 bases, with 16 bases sitting between them. The germline V gene encodes CDR1 SNHLY and CDR2 FYNNEI. The CDR3 length is 15 residues. CDR3 region: CASSDDRRGTYEQYF. The CDR3 region has the DNA TGTGCCAGCAGTGACGACAGGAGGGGGACTTACGAGCAGTACTTC.

The rearrangement uses TRBV6-6 and TRBJ2-3; D call uncertain. This CDR3 contains 12 residues. Per the germline V gene, CDR1 is MNHNY and CDR2 is SVGAGI (reference sequence). The germline V and J ends were trimmed by 5 bases and 1 base, with 4 bases remaining between them. The CDR3 region is CASSAGTDTQYF. CDR3 sequence (DNA): TGTGCCAGCAGTGCGGGCACAGATACGCAGTATTTT.

The gene calls are TRBV20-1 and TRBJ2-1, with D tentatively TRBD1 (5 bases). Trimming shortened V by 6 bases and J by 0 bases, and 15 bases separated the two germline ends. CDR3 length: 15 residues. Germline V CDR1 and CDR2: DFQATT, SNEGSKA (reference sequence). The DNA for the CDR3 is TGCAGTGCGCAAAAGACAGCCAGCTCCTACAATGAGCAGTTCTTC. This gives the protein CSAQKTASSYNEQFF.